Each of the 18 T cell receptor beta chains below was sequenced from the same sample in a study of glioma-infiltrating T cells after dendritic cell vaccination. TCRdb's copy holds only in-frame clones and misses some; the assay was immunoSEQ multiplex PCR. This sample yields approximately 91,000 clones, of which 80% to 90% are seen a single time; less than 2.5% belongs to the top ten. Time point given: after dendritic cell vaccination, including at tumor progression/relapse. Material: blood, obtained after dendritic cell vaccination. These receptors were taken from a human donor with glioblastoma.

The chain links TRBV25-1 to TRBJ2-1; 12 bases are shared with TRBD2. Unmatched junction bases numbered 9, after V lost 4 bases and J lost 8 bases. The CDR3 extends over 16 amino acids. Germline lookup yields CDR1 MGHDK and CDR2 SYGVNS. CDR3 region: CASSGSPRLAGDEQFF. The CDR3 region has the DNA TGTGCCAGCAGTGGATCCCCAAGACTAGCGGGGGATGAGCAGTTCTTC.

This chain joins TRBV28 and TRBJ1-4, with D unresolved. Germline V gene data show CDR1 as MDHEN and CDR2 as SYDVKM. CDR3 length: 18 amino acids. V shed 3 bases and J shed 4 bases, with 21 bases lying between them. CDR3 sequence: CASSFSRGLGSLNEKLFF. The CDR3 nucleotides read TGTGCCAGCAGTTTCTCCCGAGGGTTAGGCAGCCTTAATGAAAAACTGTTTTTT.

This clone showed up just a few times. V usage is TRBV10-3 and J usage is TRBJ1-3, with TRBD1 matching over 7 bases. The trim removed 4 bases at V and 3 bases at J, leaving 3 bases unmatched. This CDR3 spans 14 amino acids. Germline CDR1 ENHRY, CDR2 SYGVKD. The CDR3 nucleotides are TGTGCCATCAGTGGCCAGGGGGATGGAAACACCATATATTTT. Translated, it gives CAISGQGDGNTIYF.

The genes are TRBV15 and TRBJ2-1, with 8 bases lining up with TRBD2. V shed 1 base and J 5 bases; nucleotides not matched to a gene: 10. The CDR3 spans 17 residues. The V gene's germline CDR1 is LNHNV and CDR2 YYDKDF (reference sequence). For the CDR3, the DNA is TGTGCCACCAGCAGAGCCGGGGCACTAGCGGAGGACAATGAGCAGTTCTTC. As protein: CATSRAGALAEDNEQFF.

The chain links TRBV7-9 to TRBJ1-5; 10 bases line up with TRBD1. V was pared by 1 base and J by 3 bases, with 6 bases of the junction left unmatched. Germline CDR1 is SEHNR and CDR2 is FQNEAQ (reference sequence). This CDR3 region has 17 residues. CDR3 amino acids: CASSLGPGQGHNQPQHF. The CDR3 DNA sequence: TGTGCCAGCAGCTTAGGGCCGGGACAGGGGCACAATCAGCCCCAGCATTTT.

This chain uses TRBV29-1 with TRBJ1-1; tentatively, D is TRBD1 (6 bases). The V end was cut by 3 bases, the J end by 5 bases, with 13 bases between. There are 13 residues in the CDR3. Germline V gene sequence: CDR1 SQVTM, CDR2 ANQGSEA. CDR3 in amino acids: CSVELGGRTEAFF. CDR3 coding DNA: TGCAGCGTTGAGTTGGGGGGGCGAACTGAAGCTTTCTTT.

This chain connects TRBV30 to TRBJ1-2, with D perhaps matching TRBD1 (6 bases). V lost 2 bases and J 4 bases, leaving 11 bases between the germline ends. Per the germline V gene, CDR1 is GTSNPN and CDR2 is SVGIG (reference sequence). The CDR3 sequence is 13 residues long. The CDR3 is CAWSPPGAYGYTF. The CDR3 nucleotides read TGTGCCTGGAGTCCCCCAGGGGCCTATGGCTACACCTTC.

The J gene is TRBJ1-3, the V gene TRBV19; 9 nucleotides align to TRBD1. The V segment lost 10 bases and the J segment 4 bases; nucleotides outside the gene matches: 5. The CDR3 consists of 13 residues. The germline CDR1 and CDR2 sequences are LNHDA and SQIVND (reference sequence). DNA of the CDR3: TGTGCCACGCAACAGGGGGCGGGAAACACCATATATTTT. Translation: CATQQGAGNTIYF.

The chain joins TRBV10-3 to TRBJ1-1, with D uncertain. The CDR3 loop spans 11 amino acids. CDR1 and CDR2 (germline): ENHRY, SYGVKD. V lost 8 bases and J lost 4, with 8 bases in between. This CDR3 reads CAIRVGTEAFF. The CDR3 DNA reads TGTGCCATCCGGGTAGGCACTGAAGCTTTCTTT.

To note about this clone: The identical CDR3 is also encoded by other nucleotide sequences in the sample. The CDR3 loop reads CASSTRSDTQYF. DNA of the CDR3: TGTGCCAGCAGCACACGCTCAGATACGCAGTATTTT. The chain recombines TRBV7-2 with TRBJ2-3; D is unresolved. Germline V lookup: CDR1 SGHTA, CDR2 FQGNSA. This CDR3 comprises 12 residues. V lost 5 bases to trimming and J lost 4 bases, with 7 bases between them.

This clone came up a few times. The V call is TRBV19, the J call TRBJ2-1; D is perhaps TRBD1 (5 bases). Trimming pared 1 base from V and 10 bases from J, leaving 14 bases between. The V gene's germline CDR1 is LNHDA and CDR2 SQIVND (reference sequence). The CDR3 totals 14 residues. The CDR3 is CASSIVPVRGEQFF. CDR3 nucleotides: TGTGCCAGTAGTATAGTCCCCGTTAGGGGCGAGCAGTTCTTC. Full variable domain (outside the CDR3, taken from reference TRBV19 and TRBJ2-1): DGGITQSPKYLFRKEGQNVTLSCEQNLNHDAMYWYRQDPGQGLRLIYYSQIVNDFQKGDIAEGYSVSREKKESFPLTVTSAQKNPTAFYLCASSIVPVRGEQFFGPGTRLTVL.

The chain has TRBV6-1 and TRBJ2-7; weak D call: TRBD1 (6 bases). The germline CDR1 and CDR2 sequences are MNHNS and SASEGT. V was cut by 3 bases and J by 3 bases, with 15 bases left in between. The CDR3 covers 15 residues. The CDR3 protein is CASSDGTFPYYEQYV. The CDR3 nucleotides are TGTGCCAGCAGTGATGGGACATTCCCATACTACGAGCAGTACGTC.

A single count supports this clone. The V call is TRBV19, the J call TRBJ2-2; possible D gene TRBD1, 5 bases. V gave up 4 bases and J gave up 6 bases, with 9 bases separating them. The CDR3 extends over 13 amino acids. Germline V gene data show CDR1 as LNHDA and CDR2 as SQIVND (reference sequence). CDR3 sequence: CASSTQGAGELFF. The CDR3 nucleotides read TGTGCCAGTAGTACTCAAGGGGCCGGGGAGCTGTTTTTT. Based on the CDR3 plus reference TRBV19 and TRBJ2-2, the full variable domain is DGGITQSPKYLFRKEGQNVTLSCEQNLNHDAMYWYRQDPGQGLRLIYYSQIVNDFQKGDIAEGYSVSREKKESFPLTVTSAQKNPTAFYLCASSTQGAGELFFGEGSRLTVL.

The table lists this clone with a count of one. The gene calls are TRBV9 and TRBJ1-2; maybe TRBD1 (6 bases). Trimming took 4 bases from V and 5 from J, leaving 15 bases between them. Germline loops: CDR1 SGDLS, CDR2 YYNGEE. The CDR3 is made up of 14 amino acids. The CDR3 is CASSPRTVQYGYTF. In DNA form, the CDR3 reads TGTGCCAGCAGCCCCAGGACAGTACAGTATGGCTACACCTTC.

This chain connects TRBV5-6 to TRBJ2-1; the D is unclear. This CDR3 region has 15 residues. V lost 0 bases to trimming and J lost 0 bases, with 7 bases between them. In germline, CDR1 is SGHDT, CDR2 YYEEEE. The CDR3 region is CASSLGRSSYNEQFF. CDR3 coding DNA: TGTGCCAGCAGCTTGGGACGGAGCTCCTACAATGAGCAGTTCTTC.

This clone was seen once. The chain employs TRBV2 and TRBJ2-1; 8 bases match TRBD2. The V and J ends lost 0 bases and 9 bases, in that order; junction bases with no gene match: 4. This CDR3 is 14 amino acids long. Per germline, CDR1 SNHLY and CDR2 FYNNEI. The CDR3 DNA reads as TGTGCCAGCAGTGAAGCCGGGGGGGACACTGAGCAGTTCTTC. It translates to CASSEAGGDTEQFF.

The chain's CDR3 is CASSSNTGISEAFF. The CDR3 DNA follows: TGTGCCAGCAGCTCTAATACAGGGATCTCTGAAGCTTTCTTT. This chain uses TRBV7-3 with TRBJ1-1, with D tentatively TRBD1 (6 bases). V lost 4 bases and J 6 bases, leaving 15 bases between the germline ends. CDR3 length: 14 residues. Germline CDR1 is SGHTA and CDR2 is FQGTGA.

V usage is TRBV18 and J usage is TRBJ2-1; TRBD2 matches at 8 bases. The CDR3 covers 16 residues. Germline V gene data show CDR1 as KGHSH and CDR2 as LQKENI. V shed 3 bases and J 0 bases; nucleotides not matched to a gene: 4. DNA for the CDR3: TGTGCCAGCTCACCCGACGGGGGGGGCTCCTACAATGAGCAGTTCTTC. It translates to CASSPDGGGSYNEQFF. Full variable domain (missing parts from reference TRBV18 and TRBJ2-1): NAGVMQNPRHLVRRRGQEARLRCSPMKGHSHVYWYRQLPEEGLKFMVYLQKENIIDESGMPKERFSAEFPKEGPSILRIQQVVRGDSAAYFCASSPDGGGSYNEQFFGPGTRLTVL.